The 26 T cell receptor beta chains reported below all come from one sample, sequenced in a study of cytotoxic CD8 clonotypes in ibrutinib-treated CLL. The assay was immunoSEQ multiplex PCR, and TCRdb's table has in-frame clones only and misses some. This sample carries roughly 250,000 clones, 70% of them seen once, and the ten largest clones take approximately 15%. The sample in question was PBMCs, obtained after 24 months of ibrutinib treatment. The receptors stem from a human donor with chronic lymphocytic leukemia.

The chain links TRBV5-6 to TRBJ2-7, with 7 positions matching TRBD2. Per germline, CDR1 SGHDT and CDR2 YYEEEE. CDR3 length equals 16 residues. With 0 bases clipped from V and 2 bases from J, the junction kept 8 bases outside the gene matches. Here the CDR3 reads CASSLVAGEPTYEQYF. In DNA, the CDR3 is TGTGCCAGCAGCTTGGTTGCGGGAGAACCCACCTACGAGCAGTACTTC.

This sequence joins TRBV7-2 and TRBJ2-1; perhaps TRBD2 as D (6 bases). The germline CDR1 and CDR2 sequences are SGHTA and FQGNSA. Trimming stripped 6 bases from V and 4 bases from J, with 16 bases between. The CDR3 contains 15 residues. For the CDR3, the DNA is TGTGCCAGCAGAGCCAGACGGGAGAGATACAATGAGCAGTTCTTC. Its translation is CASRARRERYNEQFF.

J is TRBJ2-3 and V is TRBV5-1; D call uncertain. Between the trimmed V and J ends, which lost 0 bases and 2 bases, there was a span of 7 bases. Germline V gives CDR1 SGHRS, CDR2 YFSETQ. The CDR3 is made up of 14 amino acids. The CDR3 region is CASSLESYTDTQYF. The CDR3 DNA reads as TGCGCCAGCAGCTTGGAGAGCTACACAGATACGCAGTATTTT.

The chain joins TRBV5-4 to TRBJ2-1; D may be TRBD2 (5 bases). Looked up from germline, CDR1 is SGHNT and CDR2 is YYREEE (reference sequence). The CDR3 covers 16 residues. Trimming pared 2 bases from V and 0 bases from J, leaving 12 bases between. The CDR3 DNA sequence: TGTGCCAGCAGCTTTCCCAGCGGAATCTCCTACAATGAGCAGTTCTTC. It is translated as CASSFPSGISYNEQFF.

This clone showed up just once. V is TRBV19 and J is TRBJ1-1; no firm D call. V was shortened by 8 bases and J by 10 bases, with 17 bases between the two germline ends. Germline CDR1 is LNHDA and CDR2 is SQIVND (reference sequence). The CDR3 sequence is 12 residues long. The DNA of the CDR3 is TGTGCCAGTGGGCCCTTCTTACGGGGAGCTTTCTTT. Residues: CASGPFLRGAFF. Based on the CDR3 plus reference TRBV19 and TRBJ1-1, the full variable domain is DGGITQSPKYLFRKEGQNVTLSCEQNLNHDAMYWYRQDPGQGLRLIYYSQIVNDFQKGDIAEGYSVSREKKESFPLTVTSAQKNPTAFYLCASGPFLRGAFFGQGTRLTVV.

The chain employs TRBV29-1 and TRBJ2-5, with 13 bases identical to TRBD2. This CDR3 has 18 amino acids. CDR1 is SQVTM, CDR2 ANQGSEA, per germline. V dropped 7 bases and J dropped 5; count of bases not matched to a gene: 19. The CDR3 nucleotides read TGCAGCGCCTACCCCACTAGCGGGAGGGCCTTGTCCAGTGAGACCCAGTACTTC. Translation: CSAYPTSGRALSSETQYF. The complete variable domain, with remaining parts taken from reference TRBV29-1 and TRBJ2-5, reads SAVISQKPSRDICQRGTSLTIQCQVDSQVTMMFWYRQQPGQSLTLIATANQGSEATYESGFVIDKFPISRPNLTFSTLTVSNMSPEDSSIYLCSAYPTSGRALSSETQYFGPGTRLLVL.

Of note for this clone: This specimen includes other DNA sequences encoding the same CDR3. This rearrangement joins TRBV19 to TRBJ1-3; 7 bases fit TRBD1. The CDR3 length is 16 residues. Germline CDR1 reads LNHDA; CDR2 reads SQIVND (reference sequence). V gave up 6 bases and J gave up 0 bases; unmatched junction bases: 8. The DNA for the CDR3 is TGTGCCAGTAGCCGACAGGGCAGAAGCTCTGGAAACACCATATATTTT. This translates into CASSRQGRSSGNTIYF.

As to this clone: The same CDR3 can be traced to other DNA sequences in this sample. The V call is TRBV7-3, the J call TRBJ1-4, with D tentatively TRBD1 (5 bases). V shed 6 bases and J shed 3 bases, with 8 bases lying between them. The CDR3 runs to 13 residues. The germline CDR1 and CDR2 sequences are SGHTA and FQGTGA. CDR3 sequence reads: CASSLGPNEKLFF. The CDR3 DNA follows: TGTGCCAGCAGTTTGGGGCCTAATGAAAAACTGTTTTTT.

This chain joins TRBV30 and TRBJ2-2; 10 bases fit TRBD1. Germline CDR1 and CDR2: GTSNPN and SVGIG (reference sequence). The CDR3 extends over 12 amino acids. Trimming cost V 7 bases and J 6 bases; bases outside gene matches: 2. CDR3 sequence (DNA): TGTGCCTTGGGGACAGGGGCCGGGGAGCTGTTTTTT. Its translation: CALGTGAGELFF.

The chain combines TRBV30 with TRBJ1-1, with D perhaps matching TRBD1 (5 bases). This CDR3 has 15 residues. Germline lookup yields CDR1 GTSNPN and CDR2 SVGIG (reference sequence). Trimming removed 2 bases from V and 0 bases from J, with 13 bases in between. The CDR3 loop is CAWSPTVRLNTEAFF. CDR3 coding DNA: TGTGCCTGGAGTCCGACAGTGAGGCTGAACACTGAAGCTTTCTTT.

This rearrangement joins TRBV28 to TRBJ2-1, with no clear D. Trimming shortened V by 5 bases and J by 0 bases, and 14 bases separated the two germline ends. This CDR3 has 16 amino acids. CDR1 is MDHEN and CDR2 is SYDVKM in the germline V gene. CDR3 region: CASSNGFWGSYNEQFF. CDR3 nucleotides: TGTGCCAGCAGTAATGGGTTTTGGGGCTCCTACAATGAGCAGTTCTTC.

The chain recombines TRBV19 with TRBJ2-7, with 10 bases lining up with TRBD2. Germline V CDR1 and CDR2: LNHDA, SQIVND (reference sequence). After removal of 5 bases from V and 3 bases from J, the junction contained 13 bases not matched to a gene. CDR3 size: 17 residues. The CDR3 protein is CASSVQKAGGFGYEQYF. CDR3 coding DNA: TGTGCCAGTAGTGTCCAAAAAGCGGGAGGGTTCGGCTACGAGCAGTACTTC.

This chain uses TRBV29-1 with TRBJ2-6; weak D call: TRBD1 (6 bases). This CDR3 is built from 14 residues. V was shortened by 6 bases and J by 0 bases, with 9 bases between the two germline ends. CDR1 and CDR2 (germline): SQVTM, ANQGSEA. As DNA, the CDR3 is TGCAGCGTGAGGACAGACTCTGGGGCCAACGTCCTGACTTTC. Protein sequence: CSVRTDSGANVLTF.

This sequence joins TRBV27 and TRBJ1-2; D uncertain. The germline gives CDR1 MNHEY, CDR2 SMNVEV (reference sequence). The V gene lost 1 base and the J gene lost 5 bases, with 14 bases spanning the gap. CDR3 length equals 15 residues. The CDR3 DNA reads TGTGCCAGCAGTTTATATGGATACTCCGATTATGGCTACACCTTC. It translates to CASSLYGYSDYGYTF.

This chain uses TRBV7-2 with TRBJ1-1; 7 bases map to TRBD1. The ends lost 1 base at V and 1 base at J; junction bases unmatched: 6. Germline-derived CDR1 and CDR2 are SGHTA and FQGNSA. CDR3 size: 16 residues. The DNA of the CDR3 is TGTGCCAGCAGCTTAGTGGGAGGGGGCCAGAACACTGAAGCTTTCTTT. Protein product: CASSLVGGGQNTEAFF.

This chain joins TRBV6-5 and TRBJ2-1, with 10 bases that match TRBD1. This CDR3 contains 13 residues. Germline values: CDR1 MNHEY, CDR2 SVGAGI. V trimming: 7 bases; J trimming: 8 bases; junction bases outside the gene matches: 5. The CDR3 DNA reads TGTGCCAGCAAACGACAGGGGGCACATGAGCAGTTCTTC. This encodes CASKRQGAHEQFF.

The J gene is TRBJ2-7, the V gene TRBV28; TRBD1 aligns across 7 bases. V was clipped by 5 bases and J by 3 bases; unmatched bases: 7. This CDR3 has 14 amino acids. Germline lookup yields CDR1 MDHEN and CDR2 SYDVKM. The CDR3 DNA is TGTGCCAGCAGTGAGTACAGGGGTAACTACGAGCAGTACTTC. The encoded protein is CASSEYRGNYEQYF.

V is TRBV28 and J is TRBJ1-1; D is unresolved. V lost 8 bases, J lost 2 bases, and 15 bases lay in between. The CDR3 has 14 amino acids. Germline CDR1 and CDR2: MDHEN and SYDVKM. The CDR3 DNA is TGTGCCAGCGAGGGCCTGGGTGGAAACACTGAAGCTTTCTTT. It specifies CASEGLGGNTEAFF. Full variable domain (rest looked up from reference TRBV28 and TRBJ1-1): DVKVTQSSRYLVKRTGEKVFLECVQDMDHENMFWYRQDPGLGLRLIYFSYDVKMKEKGDIPEGYSVSREKKERFSLILESASTNQTSMYLCASEGLGGNTEAFFGQGTRLTVV.

This chain joins TRBV5-1 and TRBJ1-5; unclear D gene. Germline CDR1 SGHRS, CDR2 YFSETQ. V was pared by 5 bases and J by 4 bases, with 28 bases between. The CDR3 consists of 19 residues. The CDR3 region is CASRARAAAESPPNQPQHF. Written as DNA, the CDR3 is TGCGCCAGCAGGGCCCGCGCGGCAGCCGAATCTCCCCCTAATCAGCCCCAGCATTTT.

This clone is a singleton in its sample. V gene TRBV28 combines with J gene TRBJ2-3, with 9 bases fitting TRBD2. The CDR3 extends over 18 amino acids. The germline gives CDR1 MDHEN, CDR2 SYDVKM. The V and J ends lost 3 bases and 5 bases, in that order; junction bases with no gene match: 15. CDR3 bases: TGTGCCAGCAGTTTTTTTGGACTAGCGCGTTTTTCTGGAGATACGCAGTATTTT. Amino acids: CASSFFGLARFSGDTQYF.

This sequence joins TRBV5-4 and TRBJ1-5; possibly TRBD1 for D (6 bases). Trimming removed 4 bases at V and 5 bases at J, with 13 bases between. The CDR3 length is 14 residues. CDR1 and CDR2 (germline): SGHNT, YYREEE (reference sequence). For the CDR3, the DNA is TGTGCCAGCAGCATCGGGACAAATTATCAGCCCCAGCATTTT. This translates into CASSIGTNYQPQHF.

The chain employs TRBV6-1 and TRBJ1-5, with TRBD1 matching over 12 bases. Unmatched junction bases numbered 6, after V lost 6 bases and J lost 6 bases. From germline, CDR1 is MNHNS and CDR2 SASEGT. This CDR3 is built from 15 residues. CDR3 DNA sequence: TGTGCCAGCAGAACCGGGACAGGGGGCATTCAGCCCCAGCATTTT. Translating gives CASRTGTGGIQPQHF.

The V gene is TRBV6-6, the J gene TRBJ2-1; TRBD2 aligns across 7 bases. Trimming cost V 8 bases and J 5 bases; bases outside gene matches: 12. The germline gives CDR1 MNHNY, CDR2 SVGAGI (reference sequence). The CDR3 has 15 amino acids. The CDR3 DNA reads as TGTGCCAGCGGGTCGGGAGCGGGACCTGACAATGAGCAGTTCTTC. It is translated as CASGSGAGPDNEQFF.

A single count supports this clone. The chain joins TRBV2 to TRBJ2-1; D remains ambiguous. V gave up 6 bases and J gave up 9 bases, with 6 bases separating them. This CDR3 is 10 amino acids long. CDR1 is SNHLY and CDR2 is FYNNEI in the germline V gene. The CDR3 DNA reads as TGTGCCAGCAGGATGGGTGAGCAGTTCTTC. Its translation: CASRMGEQFF.

Notes on this clone: At the DNA level, this CDR3 is encoded by other sequences in the same sample as well. The J gene is TRBJ2-7, the V gene TRBV30; the match to TRBD1 covers 9 bases. V lost 3 bases to trimming and J lost 1 base; unmatched junction nucleotides: 4. The germline V gene encodes CDR1 GTSNPN and CDR2 SVGIG (reference sequence). The CDR3 has 14 amino acids. The CDR3: CAWRPGTGSYEQYF. CDR3 DNA sequence: TGTGCCTGGAGACCCGGGACAGGGTCCTACGAGCAGTACTTC.

This clone was detected only a few times. The gene calls are TRBV28 and TRBJ2-3; 7 nucleotides agree with TRBD1. The CDR3 is made up of 15 amino acids. Germline CDR1 and CDR2: MDHEN and SYDVKM. V lost 4 bases to trimming and J lost 7 bases; unmatched junction nucleotides: 11. The CDR3 bases are TGTGCCAGCAGTTCCTCCCTTAACAGGGGCCATACGCAGTATTTT. Its protein is CASSSSLNRGHTQYF.